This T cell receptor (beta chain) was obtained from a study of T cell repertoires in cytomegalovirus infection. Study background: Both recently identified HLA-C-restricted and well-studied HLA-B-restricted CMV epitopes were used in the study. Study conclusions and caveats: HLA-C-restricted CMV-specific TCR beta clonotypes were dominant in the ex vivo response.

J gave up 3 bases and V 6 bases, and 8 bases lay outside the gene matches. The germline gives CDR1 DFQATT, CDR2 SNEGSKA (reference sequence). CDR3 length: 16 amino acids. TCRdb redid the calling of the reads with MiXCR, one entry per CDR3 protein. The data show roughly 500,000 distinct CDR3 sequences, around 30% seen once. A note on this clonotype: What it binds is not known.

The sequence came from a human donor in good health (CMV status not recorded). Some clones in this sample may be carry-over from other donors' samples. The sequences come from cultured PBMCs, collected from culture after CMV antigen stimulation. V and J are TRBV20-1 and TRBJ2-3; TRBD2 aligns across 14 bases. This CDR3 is CSARSGTSGRTDTQYF. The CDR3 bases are TGCAGTGCCAGATCCGGGACTAGCGGGAGAACAGATACGCAGTATTTT.